This T cell receptor (beta chain) was retrieved from a study of healthy donors' naive CD4 and CD8 T cells. Study-wide background: Donors spanned ages 20-25, 40-50 and 60-70 years, half female.

This CDR3 contains 15 residues. J lost 6 bases, V lost 1 base, and 6 bases had no gene match. Per the germline V gene, CDR1 is SNHLY and CDR2 is FYNNEI. TCR libraries were built from approximately 490 ng of total RNA by linear amplification. MiXCR was run by TCRdb on the reads, yielding one entry per CDR3 protein. The data contain roughly 200,000 distinct CDR3 sequences, 65% to 75% of them singletons. As concerns this clonotype: The antigen is not known.

Study conclusions and caveats: A reported CD4+/CD8+ bias affected most V and J genes in naive cells. Positive CDR3 charge linked to CD4+ cells, negative to CD8+ cells. Bulk sequencing left alpha and beta chains unpaired.

The chain carries TRBV2 and TRBJ1-1; 9 bases line up with TRBD1. The source material was naive CD4+ and CD8+ T cells sorted from blood, pooled from several donors. The sequence was obtained from a pool of human donors in good health; the sample pools cells from several healthy donors. CDR3 residues: CASSEEGTGRAEAFF. CDR3 nucleotides: TGTGCCAGCAGTGAAGAAGGGACAGGGCGGGCTGAAGCTTTCTTT.